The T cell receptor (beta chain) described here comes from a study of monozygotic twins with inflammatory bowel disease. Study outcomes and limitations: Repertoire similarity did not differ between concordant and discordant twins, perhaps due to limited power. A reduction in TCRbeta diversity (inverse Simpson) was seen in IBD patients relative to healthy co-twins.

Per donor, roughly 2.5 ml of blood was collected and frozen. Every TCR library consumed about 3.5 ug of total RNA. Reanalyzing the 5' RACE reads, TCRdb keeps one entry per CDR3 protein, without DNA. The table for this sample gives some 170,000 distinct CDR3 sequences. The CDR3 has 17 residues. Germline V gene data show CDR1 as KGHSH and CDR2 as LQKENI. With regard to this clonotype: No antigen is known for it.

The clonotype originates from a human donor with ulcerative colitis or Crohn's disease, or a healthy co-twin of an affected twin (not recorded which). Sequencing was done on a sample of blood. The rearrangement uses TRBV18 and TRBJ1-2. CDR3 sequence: CASSLLGYWAANYGYTF.